This TCR beta chain came from a study of CD8 T cells in ankylosing spondylitis. About this clonotype: Its antigen is unidentified.

Findings and limits, study-wide: Reported data indicate significant enrichment of disease-linked clones within matched ankylosing spondylitis synovial fluid. Peripheral blood samples showed relatively rare disease-linked clones, and these clones were CD8+. Reactive arthritis synovial fluid and blood previously showed some of these motif variants.

This CDR3 has 17 amino acids. V lost 6 bases to trimming and J lost 4 bases; unmatched junction nucleotides: 12. Germline V gene lookup returns CDR1 SNHLY and CDR2 FYNNEI. With molecular barcodes, quantitative 5'-RACE was used to make the TCR beta libraries. TCRdb itself ran the 5' RACE reads through MiXCR, one entry per CDR3 protein. This sample carries 350,000 to 400,000 distinct CDR3 sequences, 20% to 25% of them seen once, and the ten largest clones take around 13%. The sequencing input was blood, either unsorted or a sorted T cell fraction (not recorded which). The chain links TRBV2 to TRBJ2-2, with 9 positions matching TRBD1. The origin of this receptor is a male donor with ankylosing spondylitis or in good health (not recorded which). The CDR3 here is CASSHNPGQGITGELFF. CDR3 nucleotides: TGTGCCAGCAGCCATAATCCGGGACAGGGTATCACCGGGGAGCTGTTTTTT.